Below, 5 T cell receptor beta chains from the same sample are listed, as sequenced in a study of early stage breast cancer tumors. Sequenced by immunoSEQ multiplex PCR; TCRdb stores in-frame clones only, minus some. The sample has 9,000 to 9,500 clones, roughly 70% seen once; the top ten hold less than 9%. Sequencing was done on a sample of breast tumor tissue. The source is a person aged 45-60 years with breast cancer.

The rearrangement links TRBV10-1 to TRBJ2-7; tentative D call: TRBD1 (6 bases). There are 12 residues in the CDR3. The germline V and J ends were trimmed by 6 bases and 5 bases, with 11 bases remaining between them. Germline-derived CDR1 and CDR2 are WNHNN and SYGVQD (reference sequence). The CDR3 reads CASRKQGHEQYF. As DNA, the CDR3 is TGCGCCAGCAGGAAACAGGGCCACGAGCAGTACTTC.

In this sample, this clone turned up once. V is TRBV5-4 and J is TRBJ2-3, with 12 bases matching TRBD1. Germline values: CDR1 SGHNT, CDR2 YYREEE (reference sequence). V trimming: 3 bases; J trimming: 3 bases; junction bases outside the gene matches: 2. The CDR3 has 15 residues. This CDR3 is CASSWDRGQTDTQYF. The CDR3 DNA reads as TGTGCCAGCAGCTGGGACAGGGGGCAGACAGATACGCAGTATTTT.

The chain couples TRBV5-1 to TRBJ2-2, with 10 bases identical to TRBD1. J lost 5 bases, V lost 4 bases, and 11 bases had no gene match. The CDR3 loop spans 17 amino acids. Germline CDR1 and CDR2: SGHRS and YFSETQ. CDR3 protein: CASSHAGTGEGTGELFF. For the CDR3, the DNA is TGCGCCAGCAGCCACGCCGGGACAGGGGAGGGGACCGGGGAGCTGTTTTTT.

The chain uses TRBV7-2 and TRBJ2-5; 16 bases agree with TRBD2. The germline V gene has CDR1 SGHTA and CDR2 FQGNSA. The CDR3 is made up of 16 amino acids. V was clipped by 5 bases and J by 4 bases; unmatched bases: 4. CDR3 sequence: CASSGTSGGAGETQYF. CDR3 sequence (DNA): TGTGCCAGCAGCGGGACTAGCGGGGGGGCTGGAGAGACCCAGTACTTC.

The V and J genes are TRBV9 and TRBJ2-1; TRBD1 might be the D (6 bases). In germline, CDR1 is SGDLS, CDR2 YYNGEE. This CDR3 is built from 17 residues. With 3 bases removed from V and 8 bases from J, the gap between germline ends came to 24 bases. CDR3 sequence (DNA): TGTGCCAGCAGCGGCTCAGGGGACACGGGACCTTCCTATGAGCAGTTCTTC. It is translated as CASSGSGDTGPSYEQFF.